This TCR beta chain appears in the sequencing data of a study of beta chain features in type 1 diabetes. The isolated RNA, all of it, was reverse transcribed, so expressed TCRB transcripts were what got sequenced. Profiling relied on immunoSEQ multiplex PCR, and the TCRdb table lists in-frame clones only, not all of them. The sample includes roughly 40,000 clones, around 64% seen only once; the top ten take approximately 2%. Sequencing was carried out using Tregs from blood. This sequence was found in a woman aged 30 to 39 in good health.

In DNA form, the CDR3 reads TGCGCCAGCAGCCCCCGTCAGGGAACTGGCTACACCTTC. This sequence encodes CASSPRQGTGYTF. This sequence joins TRBV4-3 and TRBJ1-2, with D perhaps TRBD1 (5 bases). V was clipped by 4 bases and J by 7 bases, with 13 bases between them. This CDR3 spans 13 amino acids. The V gene's germline CDR1 is LGHNA and CDR2 YSLEER.